This TCR beta chain came from a study of blood T cell repertoires in COVID-19. Turning to the study itself: Samples taken during acute and convalescent COVID-19 were collected in the United States, Italy and Spain. T cells, B-cell-depleted T cells, or PBMCs supplied cDNA or gDNA.

CDR3 length equals 14 residues. CDR1 and CDR2 from the germline V gene are LGHNA and YSLEER. The trim removed 4 bases at V and 2 bases at J, leaving 4 bases unmatched. This clone was seen only a few times. Per the study methods: Estimated nucleated cell counts came from reference gene primer amplification. TCRdb keeps only in-frame clones here, not all; method: immunoSEQ multiplex PCR. That table supplies the V and J calls and clone size; D and trimming were determined from the DNA. Found here are more than 100,000 clones, 87% of them singletons; the top ten hold about 2.5%. Sequencing used peripheral blood. The V call is TRBV4-3, the J call TRBJ2-7, with TRBD1 matching over 8 bases. This TCR derives from a middle-aged man with active COVID-19. The CDR3 region is CASSLDRAAYEQYF. The CDR3, as DNA: TGCGCCAGCAGCCTGGACAGGGCAGCCTACGAGCAGTACTTC.